The 18 T cell receptor beta chains below come from one sample, sequenced in a study of early stage breast cancer tumors. Here immunoSEQ multiplex PCR was the method, and the copy in TCRdb shows in-frame clones only, minus some. The data contain about 72,000 clones, approximately 79% of them seen just once; the ten biggest clones take up 3% to 3.5%. Sequencing input: blood. The receptors were gathered from a person aged 55-75 years with breast cancer.

The chain joins TRBV9 to TRBJ2-2; D may be TRBD1 or TRBD2 (7 bases each). The V end was cut by 4 bases, the J end by 5 bases, with 18 bases between. CDR1 is SGDLS and CDR2 is YYNGEE in the germline V gene. CDR3 length: 16 amino acids. CDR3 amino acids: CASSSREGARTGELFF. CDR3 nucleotide sequence: TGTGCCAGCAGCTCCAGGGAGGGGGCGCGTACCGGGGAGCTGTTTTTT.

The chain links TRBV19 to TRBJ2-5, with D possibly being TRBD1 (6 bases). CDR3 length: 13 residues. V was clipped by 4 bases and J by 4 bases, with 10 bases between them. Germline V gives CDR1 LNHDA, CDR2 SQIVND (reference sequence). CDR3 DNA sequence: TGTGCCAGTAGTAACAGGGAGCCAGAGACCCAGTACTTC. Residues: CASSNREPETQYF.

In its sample, this clone was seen a few times. This rearrangement joins TRBV2 to TRBJ1-2, with 7 bases lining up with TRBD1. Germline CDR1 reads SNHLY; CDR2 reads FYNNEI. V gave up 11 bases and J gave up 8 bases; unmatched junction bases: 14. This CDR3 comprises 13 residues. The CDR3 DNA reads TGTGCCGGATGGACAGGCCTCACGGGGGGCTACACCTTC. The encoded protein is CAGWTGLTGGYTF.

The chain uses TRBV11-2 and TRBJ1-1, with D uncertain. This CDR3 spans 14 amino acids. The germline V and J ends were trimmed by 1 base and 1 base, with 7 bases remaining between them. The germline V gene encodes CDR1 SGHAT and CDR2 FQNNGV. The CDR3 loop reads CASSLVVGNTEAFF. The CDR3 DNA reads as TGTGCCAGCAGCTTAGTCGTGGGGAACACTGAAGCTTTCTTT.

The chain has TRBV11-1 and TRBJ2-1; D not certain. Trimming cost V 2 bases and J 6 bases, with 11 bases left between them. There are 14 residues in the CDR3. Per germline, CDR1 SGHAT and CDR2 FQDESV (reference sequence). The CDR3 region is CASSLMFRGNEQFF. The CDR3 DNA reads TGTGCCAGCAGCTTAATGTTCCGCGGCAATGAGCAGTTCTTC.

The chain employs TRBV11-2 and TRBJ1-2; TRBD1 matches at 10 bases. Germline CDR1 reads SGHAT; CDR2 reads FQNNGV. There are 15 residues in the CDR3. With V trimmed by 5 bases and J by 11 bases, 14 bases remained unmatched. CDR3 DNA: TGTGCCAGCAGCACAAGCCCGGGACAGGGGATAAGGTACACCTTC. Translating gives CASSTSPGQGIRYTF.

The rearrangement links TRBV7-9 to TRBJ2-1, with D possibly being TRBD1 (6 bases). Per the germline V gene, CDR1 is SEHNR and CDR2 is FQNEAQ (reference sequence). The CDR3 sequence is 13 residues long. Between the trimmed V and J ends, which lost 5 bases and 9 bases, there was a span of 14 bases. CDR3 DNA sequence: TGTGCCAGCAGCAACCTCCAGGGGAGTGAGCAGTTCTTC. It specifies CASSNLQGSEQFF.

The rearrangement uses TRBV30 and TRBJ1-2; 8 nucleotides line up with TRBD1. The CDR3 covers 14 residues. The ends lost 2 bases at V and 4 bases at J; junction bases unmatched: 6. Germline values: CDR1 GTSNPN, CDR2 SVGIG (reference sequence). The CDR3 DNA is TGTGCCTGGAGTCCCTCGACAGGGGTCTATGGCTACACCTTC. Translating gives CAWSPSTGVYGYTF.

The chain has TRBV5-6 and TRBJ2-3; D may be TRBD1 (6 bases). The CDR3 consists of 14 residues. Deletions cut 1 base from V and 6 bases from J, with 12 bases between. The V gene's germline CDR1 is SGHDT and CDR2 YYEEEE. DNA for the CDR3: TGTGCCAGCAGCTTGTGGCAGGGGTGGGATACGCAGTATTTT. Protein product: CASSLWQGWDTQYF.

The chain has TRBV28 and TRBJ2-2; the match to TRBD1 covers 8 bases. V lost 4 bases, J lost 5 bases, and 3 bases stayed unmatched. The CDR3 totals 14 residues. Germline V CDR1 and CDR2: MDHEN, SYDVKM. CDR3 sequence: CASSSGGGTGELFF. Written as DNA, the CDR3 is TGTGCCAGCAGTTCAGGGGGCGGAACCGGGGAGCTGTTTTTT. The full variable domain, with the rest looked up from reference TRBV28 and TRBJ2-2, is DVKVTQSSRYLVKRTGEKVFLECVQDMDHENMFWYRQDPGLGLRLIYFSYDVKMKEKGDIPEGYSVSREKKERFSLILESASTNQTSMYLCASSSGGGTGELFFGEGSRLTVL.

This rearrangement joins TRBV6-5 to TRBJ2-1; no clear D gene. V lost 6 bases to trimming and J lost 0 bases, with 12 bases between them. The CDR3 has 15 residues. CDR1 and CDR2 (germline): MNHEY, SVGAGI. CDR3 DNA sequence: TGTGCCAGCAGACCTGACGTGAGCTCCTACAATGAGCAGTTCTTC. This translates into CASRPDVSSYNEQFF.

The rearrangement joins TRBV19 to TRBJ2-5; 7 bases fit TRBD1. Germline loops: CDR1 LNHDA, CDR2 SQIVND (reference sequence). Unmatched junction bases numbered 6, after V lost 3 bases and J lost 2 bases. This CDR3 region has 15 residues. CDR3 sequence: CASSMSTGAQETQYF. CDR3 nucleotide sequence: TGTGCCAGTAGTATGTCCACAGGGGCTCAAGAGACCCAGTACTTC.

In this sample, this clone turned up a few times. In DNA form, the CDR3 reads TGTGCCAGCCCAAAGACGACGGCGGGTAGCAATCAGCCCCAGCATTTT. Residues: CASPKTTAGSNQPQHF. The chain joins TRBV25-1 to TRBJ1-5, with no clear D. The germline gives CDR1 MGHDK, CDR2 SYGVNS. The CDR3 sequence is 16 residues long. V was shortened by 8 bases and J by 0 bases, with 17 bases between the two germline ends.

V and J are TRBV6-1 and TRBJ2-7, with D hard to call. Trimming took off 3 bases at V and 0 bases at J, with 12 bases between the two ends. Germline CDR1 MNHNS, CDR2 SASEGT. This CDR3 is 15 amino acids long. Here the CDR3 DNA reads TGTGCCAGCAGTGAGGTGCCCCGAAGCTCCTACGAGCAGTACTTC. It encodes CASSEVPRSSYEQYF.

The rearrangement uses TRBV5-6 and TRBJ2-7; a weak D match, TRBD1 (5 bases). Germline values: CDR1 SGHDT, CDR2 YYEEEE. The CDR3 is made up of 16 amino acids. V gave up 4 bases and J gave up 0 bases, with 17 bases separating them. The CDR3 DNA reads TGTGCCAGCAGCCCCTCTCCCACAGGCCTCTCCTACGAGCAGTACTTC. It is translated as CASSPSPTGLSYEQYF.

The chain carries TRBV9 and TRBJ2-5; D is undetermined. CDR3 length: 13 amino acids. Per germline, CDR1 SGDLS and CDR2 YYNGEE. V lost 4 bases, J lost 3 bases, and 10 bases lay in between. The CDR3 reads CASSPGPEETQYF. The CDR3 DNA is TGTGCCAGCAGCCCCGGACCAGAAGAGACCCAGTACTTC.

CDR3 region: CASRDRGLAPETQYF. CDR3 nucleotides: TGTGCCAGCAGAGACAGGGGGCTCGCCCCAGAGACCCAGTACTTC. The chain recombines TRBV6-1 with TRBJ2-5; 10 bases map to TRBD1. This CDR3 has 15 amino acids. CDR1 and CDR2 (germline): MNHNS, SASEGT. Germline trimming cut 6 bases from V and 4 bases from J; bases unmatched to any gene: 8.

The chain links TRBV11-2 to TRBJ1-5, with unresolved D. Between the trimmed V and J ends, which lost 3 bases and 5 bases, there was a span of 5 bases. CDR3 length: 12 amino acids. Germline V gene sequence: CDR1 SGHAT, CDR2 FQNNGV. The CDR3 region is CASSLDYQPQHF. CDR3 DNA sequence: TGTGCCAGCAGCTTGGACTATCAGCCCCAGCATTTT.